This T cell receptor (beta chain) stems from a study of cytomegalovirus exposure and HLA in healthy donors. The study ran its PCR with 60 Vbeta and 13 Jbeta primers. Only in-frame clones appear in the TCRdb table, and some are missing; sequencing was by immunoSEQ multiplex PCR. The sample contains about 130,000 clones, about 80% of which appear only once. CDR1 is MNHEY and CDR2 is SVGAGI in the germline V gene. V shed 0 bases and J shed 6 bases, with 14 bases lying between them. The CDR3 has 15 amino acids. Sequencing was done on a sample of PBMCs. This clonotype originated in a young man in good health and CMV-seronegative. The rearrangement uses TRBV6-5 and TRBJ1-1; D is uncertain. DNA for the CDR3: TGTGCCAGCAGTTACTCTGGTAACGGGATCGCTGAAGCTTTCTTT. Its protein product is CASSYSGNGIAEAFF.